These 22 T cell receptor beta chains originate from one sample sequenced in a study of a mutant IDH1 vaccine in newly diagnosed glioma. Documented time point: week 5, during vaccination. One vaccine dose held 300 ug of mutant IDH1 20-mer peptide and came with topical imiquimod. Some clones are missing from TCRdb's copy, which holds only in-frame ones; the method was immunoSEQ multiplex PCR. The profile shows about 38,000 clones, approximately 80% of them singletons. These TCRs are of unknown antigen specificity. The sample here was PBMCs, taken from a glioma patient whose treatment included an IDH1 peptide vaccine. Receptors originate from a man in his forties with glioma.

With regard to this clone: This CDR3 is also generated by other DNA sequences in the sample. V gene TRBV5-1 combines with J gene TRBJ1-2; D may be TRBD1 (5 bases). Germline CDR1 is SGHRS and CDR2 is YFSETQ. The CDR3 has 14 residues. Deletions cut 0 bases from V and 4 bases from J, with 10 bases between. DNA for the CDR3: TGCGCCAGCAGCTTGGCCACGGGACCCTATGGCTACACCTTC. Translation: CASSLATGPYGYTF. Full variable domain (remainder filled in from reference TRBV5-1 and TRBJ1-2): KAGVTQTPRYLIKTRGQQVTLSCSPISGHRSVSWYQQTPGQGLQFLFEYFSETQRNKGNFPGRFSGRQFSNSRSEMNVSTLELGDSALYLCASSLATGPYGYTFGSGTRLTVV.

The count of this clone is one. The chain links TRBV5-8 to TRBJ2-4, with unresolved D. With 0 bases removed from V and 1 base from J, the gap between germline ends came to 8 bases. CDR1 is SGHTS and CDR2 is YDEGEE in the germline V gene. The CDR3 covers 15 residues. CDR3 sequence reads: CASSLGEFAKNIQYF. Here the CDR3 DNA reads TGTGCCAGCAGCTTGGGGGAATTTGCCAAAAACATTCAGTACTTC. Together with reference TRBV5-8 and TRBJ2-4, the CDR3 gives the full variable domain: EAGVTQSPTHLIKTRGQQATLRCSPISGHTSVYWYQQALGLGLQFLLWYDEGEERNRGNFPPRFSGRQFPNYSSELNVNALELEDSALYLCASSLGEFAKNIQYFGAGTRLSVL.

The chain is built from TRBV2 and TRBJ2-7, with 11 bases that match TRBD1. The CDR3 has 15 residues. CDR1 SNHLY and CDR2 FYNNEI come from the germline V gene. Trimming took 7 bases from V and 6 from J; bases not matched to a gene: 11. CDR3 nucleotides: TGTGCCAGCACCGAATCCGGGACAGGGGGACTCGAGCAGTACTTC. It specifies CASTESGTGGLEQYF.

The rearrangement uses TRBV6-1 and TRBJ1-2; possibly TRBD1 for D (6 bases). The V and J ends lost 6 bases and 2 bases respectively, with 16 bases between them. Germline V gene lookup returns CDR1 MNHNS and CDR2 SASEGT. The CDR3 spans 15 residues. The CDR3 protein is CASREQGFENYGYTF. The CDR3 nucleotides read TGTGCCAGCAGGGAACAGGGCTTTGAGAACTATGGCTACACCTTC.

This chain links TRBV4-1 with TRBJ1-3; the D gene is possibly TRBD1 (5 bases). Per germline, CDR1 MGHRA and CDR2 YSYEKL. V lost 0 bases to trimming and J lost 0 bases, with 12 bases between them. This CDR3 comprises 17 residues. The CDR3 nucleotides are TGCGCCAGCAGCCAAGATCCGGGGCTCAGCTCTGGAAACACCATATATTTT. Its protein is CASSQDPGLSSGNTIYF.

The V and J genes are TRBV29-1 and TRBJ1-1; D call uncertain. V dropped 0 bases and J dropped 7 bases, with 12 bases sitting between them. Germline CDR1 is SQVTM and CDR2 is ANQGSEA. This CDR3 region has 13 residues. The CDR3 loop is CSVEELSGLEAFF. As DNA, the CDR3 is TGCAGCGTTGAAGAACTGTCGGGCCTTGAAGCTTTCTTT.

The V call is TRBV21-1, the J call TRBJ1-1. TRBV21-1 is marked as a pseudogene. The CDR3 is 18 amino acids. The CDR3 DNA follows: TGTGCCAGCAGCAAAACAAATCCCCCTCCTGAATGGGTCACTGAAGCTTTCTTT. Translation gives CASSKTNPPPEWVTEAFF.

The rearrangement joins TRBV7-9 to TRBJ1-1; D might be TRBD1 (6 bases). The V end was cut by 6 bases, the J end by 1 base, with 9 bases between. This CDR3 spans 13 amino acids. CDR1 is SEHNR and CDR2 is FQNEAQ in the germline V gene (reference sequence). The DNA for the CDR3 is TGTGCCAGCAGACAGACAGGGAACACTGAAGCTTTCTTT. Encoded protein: CASRQTGNTEAFF.

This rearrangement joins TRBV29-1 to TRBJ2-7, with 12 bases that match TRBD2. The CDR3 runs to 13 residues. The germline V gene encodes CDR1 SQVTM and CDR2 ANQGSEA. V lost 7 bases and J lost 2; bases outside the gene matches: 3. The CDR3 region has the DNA TGCAGCGCGGCTAGCGGGAGGGCCTACGAGCAGTACTTC. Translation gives CSAASGRAYEQYF.

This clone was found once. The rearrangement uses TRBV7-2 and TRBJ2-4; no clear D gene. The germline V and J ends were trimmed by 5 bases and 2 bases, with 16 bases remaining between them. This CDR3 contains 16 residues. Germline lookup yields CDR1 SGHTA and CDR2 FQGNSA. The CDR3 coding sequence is TGTGCCAGCAGCCCCCCGGGTGCTAAGACCAAAAACATTCAGTACTTC. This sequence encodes CASSPPGAKTKNIQYF. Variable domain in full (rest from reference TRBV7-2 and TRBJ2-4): GAGVSQSPSNKVTEKGKDVELRCDPISGHTALYWYRQSLGQGLEFLIYFQGNSAPDKSGLPSDRFSAERTGGSVSTLTIQRTQQEDSAVYLCASSPPGAKTKNIQYFGAGTRLSVL.

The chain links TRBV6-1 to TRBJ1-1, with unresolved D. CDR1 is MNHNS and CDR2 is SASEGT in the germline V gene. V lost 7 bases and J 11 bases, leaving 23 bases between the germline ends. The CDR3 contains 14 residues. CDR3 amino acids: CASTRSRPQTVAFF. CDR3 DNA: TGTGCCAGCACCAGATCCCGACCGCAGACCGTCGCTTTCTTT.

CDR3 sequence reads: CASSYPGPPYEQYF. The CDR3 DNA follows: TGTGCCAGCAGTTACCCCGGCCCCCCCTACGAGCAGTACTTC. This chain uses TRBV6-5 with TRBJ2-7; D unclear. The CDR3 sequence is 14 residues long. Germline loops: CDR1 MNHEY, CDR2 SVGAGI. V shed 2 bases and J shed 2 bases, with 10 bases lying between them.

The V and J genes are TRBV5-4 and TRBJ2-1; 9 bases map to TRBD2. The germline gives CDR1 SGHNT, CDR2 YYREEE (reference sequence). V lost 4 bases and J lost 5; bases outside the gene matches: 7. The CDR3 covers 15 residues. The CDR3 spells CASSRPSGVNNEQFF. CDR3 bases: TGTGCCAGCAGCCGTCCTAGCGGGGTAAACAATGAGCAGTTCTTC.

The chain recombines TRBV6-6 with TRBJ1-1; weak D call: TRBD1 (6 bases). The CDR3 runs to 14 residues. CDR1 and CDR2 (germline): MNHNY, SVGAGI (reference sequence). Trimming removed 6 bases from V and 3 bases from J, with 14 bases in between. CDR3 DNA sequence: TGTGCCAGCAGGGGGGGGGCGAGGGACACTGAAGCTTTCTTT. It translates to CASRGGARDTEAFF.

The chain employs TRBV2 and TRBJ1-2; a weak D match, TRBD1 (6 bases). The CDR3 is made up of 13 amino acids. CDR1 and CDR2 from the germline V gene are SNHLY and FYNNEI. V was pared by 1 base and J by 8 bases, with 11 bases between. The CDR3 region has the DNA TGTGCCAGCAGTGAAGGCCGGGGGGGCGGCTACACCTTC. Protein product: CASSEGRGGGYTF.

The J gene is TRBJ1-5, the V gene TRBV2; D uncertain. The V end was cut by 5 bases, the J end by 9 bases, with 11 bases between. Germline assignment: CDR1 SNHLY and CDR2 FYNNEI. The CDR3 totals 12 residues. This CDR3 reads CASSPDIGPQHF. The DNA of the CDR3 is TGTGCCAGCAGTCCAGATATCGGGCCCCAGCATTTT.

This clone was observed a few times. DNA of the CDR3: TGTGCCATCAGTACACCCGGGAATAGCGCTTACAATGAGCAGTTCTTC. Encoded protein: CAISTPGNSAYNEQFF. V gene TRBV10-3 combines with J gene TRBJ2-1, with a weak D call TRBD2 (5 bases). Germline V CDR1 and CDR2: ENHRY, SYGVKD. Trimming shortened V by 5 bases and J by 4 bases, and 18 bases separated the two germline ends. The CDR3 contains 16 residues.

The CDR3 reads CATSTTPGSYEQYF. The CDR3 DNA reads TGTGCCACCAGCACAACCCCGGGTTCCTACGAGCAGTACTTC. V usage is TRBV15 and J usage is TRBJ2-7, with D hard to call. Germline-derived CDR1 and CDR2 are LNHNV and YYDKDF (reference sequence). CDR3 size: 14 residues. V shed 4 bases and J shed 1 base, with 11 bases lying between them. The whole variable domain, remainder taken from reference TRBV15 and TRBJ2-7, is DAMVIQNPRYQVTQFGKPVTLSCSQTLNHNVMYWYQQKSSQAPKLLFHYYDKDFNNEADTPDNFQSRRPNTSFCFLDIRSPGLGDTAMYLCATSTTPGSYEQYFGPGTRLTVT.

The CDR3 loop reads CASSEQGPNTGELFF. The CDR3 coding sequence is TGTGCCAGCAGTGAACAGGGGCCGAACACCGGGGAGCTGTTTTTT. The rearrangement links TRBV2 to TRBJ2-2, with D possibly matching TRBD1 (6 bases). The germline V gene encodes CDR1 SNHLY and CDR2 FYNNEI. Deletions cut 2 bases from V and 0 bases from J, with 7 bases between. CDR3 length: 15 amino acids.

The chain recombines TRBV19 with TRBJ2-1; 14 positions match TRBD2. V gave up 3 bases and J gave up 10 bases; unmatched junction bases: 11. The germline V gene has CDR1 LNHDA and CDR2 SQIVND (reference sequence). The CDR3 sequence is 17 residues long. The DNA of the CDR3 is TGTGCCAGTAGTATTAATTCGGGACTAGCGGGGGATATGGAGCAGTTCTTC. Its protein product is CASSINSGLAGDMEQFF.

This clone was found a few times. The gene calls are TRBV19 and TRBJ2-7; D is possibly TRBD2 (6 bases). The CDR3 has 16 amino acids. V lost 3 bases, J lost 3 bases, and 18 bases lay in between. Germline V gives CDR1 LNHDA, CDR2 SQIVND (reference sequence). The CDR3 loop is CASSIGVGTVYYEQYF. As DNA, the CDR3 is TGTGCCAGTAGTATCGGAGTGGGGACTGTGTACTACGAGCAGTACTTC. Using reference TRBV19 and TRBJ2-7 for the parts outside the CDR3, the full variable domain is DGGITQSPKYLFRKEGQNVTLSCEQNLNHDAMYWYRQDPGQGLRLIYYSQIVNDFQKGDIAEGYSVSREKKESFPLTVTSAQKNPTAFYLCASSIGVGTVYYEQYFGPGTRLTVT.

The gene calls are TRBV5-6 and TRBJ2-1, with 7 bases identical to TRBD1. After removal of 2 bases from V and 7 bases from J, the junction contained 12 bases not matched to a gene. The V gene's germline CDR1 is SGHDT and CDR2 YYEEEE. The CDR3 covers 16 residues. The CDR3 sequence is CASSFGGRGKSNEQFF. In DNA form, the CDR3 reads TGTGCCAGCAGCTTTGGGGGCAGGGGGAAATCTAATGAGCAGTTCTTC.